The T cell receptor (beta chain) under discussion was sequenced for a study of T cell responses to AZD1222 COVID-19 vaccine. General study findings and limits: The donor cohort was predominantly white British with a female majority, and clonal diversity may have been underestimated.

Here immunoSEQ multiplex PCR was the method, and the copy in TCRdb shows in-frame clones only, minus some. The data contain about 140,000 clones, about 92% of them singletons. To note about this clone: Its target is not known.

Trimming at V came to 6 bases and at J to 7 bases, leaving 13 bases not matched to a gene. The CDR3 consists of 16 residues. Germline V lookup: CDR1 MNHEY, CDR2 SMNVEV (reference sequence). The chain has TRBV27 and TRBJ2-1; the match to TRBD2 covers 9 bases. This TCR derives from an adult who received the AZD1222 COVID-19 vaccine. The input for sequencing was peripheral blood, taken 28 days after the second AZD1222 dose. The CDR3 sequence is CASSTLLSGGSNEQFF. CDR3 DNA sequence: TGTGCCAGCAGCACCCTCCTTAGCGGGGGATCGAATGAGCAGTTCTTC.